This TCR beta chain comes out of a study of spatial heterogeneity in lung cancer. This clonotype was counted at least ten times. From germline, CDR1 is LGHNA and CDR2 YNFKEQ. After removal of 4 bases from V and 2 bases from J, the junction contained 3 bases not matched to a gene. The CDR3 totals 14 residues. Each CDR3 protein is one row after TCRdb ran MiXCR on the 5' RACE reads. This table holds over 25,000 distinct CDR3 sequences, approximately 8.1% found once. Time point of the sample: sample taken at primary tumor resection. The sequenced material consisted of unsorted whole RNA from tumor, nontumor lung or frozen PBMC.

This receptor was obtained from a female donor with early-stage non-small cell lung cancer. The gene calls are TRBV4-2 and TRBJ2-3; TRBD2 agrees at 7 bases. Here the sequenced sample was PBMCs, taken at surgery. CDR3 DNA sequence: TGTGCCAGCAGCCGGACTAGGGACACAGATACGCAGTATTTT. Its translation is CASSRTRDTDTQYF.